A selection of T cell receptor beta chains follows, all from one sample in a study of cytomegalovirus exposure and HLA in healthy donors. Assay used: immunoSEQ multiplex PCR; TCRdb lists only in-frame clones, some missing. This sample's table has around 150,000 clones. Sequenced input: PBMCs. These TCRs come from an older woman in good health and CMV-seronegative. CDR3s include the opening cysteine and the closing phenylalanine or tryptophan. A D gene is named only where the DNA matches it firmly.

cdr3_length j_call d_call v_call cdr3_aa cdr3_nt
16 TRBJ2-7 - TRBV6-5 CASSYSLLGSVHEQYF TGTGCCAGCAGTTACTCCCTACTCGGGAGTGTTCACGAGCAGTACTTC
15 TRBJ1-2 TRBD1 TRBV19 CASRDRTGAFYGYTF TGTGCCAGTAGGGACCGGACAGGGGCTTTCTATGGCTACACCTTC
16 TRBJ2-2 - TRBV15 CATSRDFAGPTGELFF TGTGCCACCAGCAGAGATTTTGCGGGACCCACCGGGGAGCTGTTTTTT
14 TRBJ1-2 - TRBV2 CASSGATASYGYTF TGTGCCAGCAGTGGCGCGACAGCGAGCTATGGCTACACCTTC
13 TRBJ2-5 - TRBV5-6 CASSFIGKETQYF TGTGCCAGCAGCTTCATCGGGAAAGAGACCCAGTACTTC
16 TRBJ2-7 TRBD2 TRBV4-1 CASSQDLLAVNEEQYF TGCGCCAGCAGCCAAGATCTACTAGCGGTGAATGAGGAGCAGTACTTC
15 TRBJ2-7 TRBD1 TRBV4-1 CASSHTTGVGYEQYF TGCGCCAGCAGCCATACAACAGGGGTGGGCTACGAGCAGTACTTC
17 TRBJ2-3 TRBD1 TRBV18 CASSPPRQGVKGDTQYF TGTGCCAGCTCACCACCCCGACAGGGGGTGAAAGGAGATACGCAGTATTTT
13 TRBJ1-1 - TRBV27 CASSSLDRYEAFF TGTGCCAGCAGTTCCCTCGACAGGTATGAAGCTTTCTTT
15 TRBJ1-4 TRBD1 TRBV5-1 CASSRRTGGNEKLFF TGCGCCAGCAGCAGACGGACAGGGGGAAATGAAAAACTGTTTTTT
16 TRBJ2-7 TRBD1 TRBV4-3 CASSQDLGTGDYEQYF TGCGCCAGCAGCCAAGATTTAGGGACAGGGGACTACGAGCAGTACTTC
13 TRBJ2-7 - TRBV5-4 CASSLANTYEQYF TGTGCCAGCAGCTTGGCAAACACCTACGAGCAGTACTTC
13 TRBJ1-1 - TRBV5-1 CASSSQGNTEAFF TGCGCCAGCAGCTCCCAGGGGAACACTGAAGCTTTCTTT
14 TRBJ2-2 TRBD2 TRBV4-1 CASKRGGDTGELFF TGCGCCAGCAAGCGGGGGGGCGACACCGGGGAGCTGTTTTTT
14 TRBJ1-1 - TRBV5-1 CASSPPTVNTEAFF TGCGCCAGCAGCCCACCTACGGTAAACACTGAAGCTTTCTTT
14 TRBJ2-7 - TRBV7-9 CASSLDLASGEQYF TGTGCCAGCAGCCTCGACTTAGCTTCGGGAGAGCAGTACTTC
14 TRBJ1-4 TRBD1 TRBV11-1 CASSKTGGSEKLFF TGTGCCAGCAGCAAGACAGGGGGAAGTGAAAAACTGTTTTTT
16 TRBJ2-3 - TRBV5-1 CASSFDRRPPTDTQYF TGCGCCAGCAGCTTCGACAGGCGTCCCCCCACAGATACGCAGTATTTT
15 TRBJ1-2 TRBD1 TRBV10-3 CAISESIWQGDGYTF TGTGCCATCAGTGAGTCGATCTGGCAGGGGGACGGCTACACCTTC
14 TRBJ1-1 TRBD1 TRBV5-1 CASSEGTGGYEAFF TGCGCCAGCAGCGAGGGGACAGGTGGTTATGAAGCTTTCTTT
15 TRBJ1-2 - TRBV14 CASSQDVGSNYGYTF TGTGCCAGCAGTCAGGATGTAGGGAGTAACTATGGCTACACCTTC
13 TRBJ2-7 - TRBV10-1 CASSESPSYEQYF TGCGCCAGCAGTGAGTCTCCCAGCTACGAGCAGTACTTC
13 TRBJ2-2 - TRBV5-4 CASSLRNTGELFF TGTGCCAGCAGCTTGCGGAACACCGGGGAGCTGTTTTTT
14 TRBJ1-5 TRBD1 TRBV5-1 CASSPGTGDLPQHF TGCGCCAGCAGCCCCGGGACAGGGGATCTCCCCCAGCATTTT
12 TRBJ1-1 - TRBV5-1 CASKAGVTEAFF TGCGCCAGCAAGGCAGGGGTTACTGAAGCTTTCTTT
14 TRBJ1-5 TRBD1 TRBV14 CASSRGTVDSPQHF TGTGCCAGCAGCCGGGGGACAGTAGATTCGCCCCAGCATTTT
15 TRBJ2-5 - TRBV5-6 CASSLGLAFQETQYF TGTGCCAGCAGCTTGGGGCTAGCTTTTCAAGAGACCCAGTACTTC
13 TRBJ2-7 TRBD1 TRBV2 CASSPDRGHEQYF TGTGCCAGCAGTCCGGACAGGGGCCACGAGCAGTACTTC
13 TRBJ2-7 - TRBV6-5 CASSYFQFYEQYF TGTGCCAGCAGTTACTTCCAGTTCTACGAGCAGTACTTC
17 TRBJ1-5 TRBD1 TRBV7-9 CASSLTGTDGINQPQHF TGTGCCAGCAGCCTGACCGGGACAGACGGGATCAATCAGCCCCAGCATTTT
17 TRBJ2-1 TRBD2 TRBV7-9 CASTLGASGRRRNEQFF TGTGCCAGCACCCTCGGCGCTAGCGGGAGGCGTCGCAATGAGCAGTTCTTC
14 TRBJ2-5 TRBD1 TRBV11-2 CASSVNRGKETQYF TGTGCCAGCAGCGTCAACAGGGGTAAAGAGACCCAGTACTTC
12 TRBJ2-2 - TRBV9 CASSVRAGELFF TGTGCCAGCAGCGTGAGAGCCGGGGAGCTGTTTTTT
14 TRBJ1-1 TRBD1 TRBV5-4 CASSPRGRDAEAFF TGTGCCAGCAGCCCCAGGGGGCGTGACGCTGAAGCTTTCTTT
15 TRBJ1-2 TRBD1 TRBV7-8 CASSSAGIRGHGYTF TGTGCCAGCAGCTCCGCTGGTATCAGGGGGCATGGCTACACCTTC
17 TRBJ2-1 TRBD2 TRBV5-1 CASRGVSLAGSYNEQFF TGCGCCAGCAGGGGGGTTAGTCTAGCGGGATCCTACAATGAGCAGTTCTTC
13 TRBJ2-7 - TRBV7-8 CASSLTRPYEQYF TGTGCCAGCAGCTTAACGAGGCCCTACGAGCAGTACTTC
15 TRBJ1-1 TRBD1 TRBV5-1 CASSHQSGGSTEAFF TGCGCCAGCAGTCATCAATCAGGGGGGAGCACTGAAGCTTTCTTT
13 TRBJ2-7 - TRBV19 CASSIQGGDEQYF TGTGCCAGTAGTATACAGGGAGGCGACGAGCAGTACTTC
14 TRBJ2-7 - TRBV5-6 CASSLDLGGYEQYF TGTGCCAGCAGCTTGGATTTAGGGGGCTACGAGCAGTACTTC
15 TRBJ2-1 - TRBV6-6 CASSYSGEVYNEQFF TGTGCCAGCAGTTACTCGGGGGAGGTTTACAATGAGCAGTTCTTC
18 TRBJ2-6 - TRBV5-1 CASSLAQDIISGANVLTF TGCGCCAGCAGCTTAGCCCAGGATATAATCTCTGGGGCCAACGTCCTGACTTTC
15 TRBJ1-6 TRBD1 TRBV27 CASSFTTGGESPLHF TGTGCCAGCAGTTTCACCACAGGGGGTGAATCACCCCTCCACTTT
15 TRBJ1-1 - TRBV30 CACQTDDSGGTEAFF TGTGCCTGTCAAACGGACGATTCGGGAGGCACTGAAGCTTTCTTT
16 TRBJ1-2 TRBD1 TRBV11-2 CASSLAGTGINYGYTF TGTGCCAGCAGCTTAGCAGGGACAGGGATTAACTATGGCTACACCTTC
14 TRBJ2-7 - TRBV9 CASSARGQAGEQYF TGTGCCAGCAGCGCTCGCGGACAGGCGGGAGAGCAGTACTTC
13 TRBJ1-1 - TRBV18 CASSPGLAEVVFF TGTGCCAGCTCACCGGGCCTCGCGGAGGTTGTTTTCTTT
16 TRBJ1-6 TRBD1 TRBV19 CASSHGQGIRNSPLHF TGTGCCAGTAGCCACGGACAGGGGATTAGGAATTCACCCCTCCACTTT
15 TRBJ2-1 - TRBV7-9 CASTAVGSSYNEQFF TGTGCCAGCACGGCGGTGGGGAGCTCCTACAATGAGCAGTTCTTC
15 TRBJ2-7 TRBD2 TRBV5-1 CASSRLREGAYEQYF TGCGCCAGCAGTCGTCTGCGGGAGGGCGCCTACGAGCAGTACTTC
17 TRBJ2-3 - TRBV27 CASSLRDNPAHRDTQYF TGTGCCAGCAGTTTGCGAGACAACCCGGCCCACAGAGATACGCAGTATTTT
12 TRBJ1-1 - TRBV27 CASSSRGTEAFF TGTGCCAGCAGTTCCAGGGGAACTGAAGCTTTCTTT
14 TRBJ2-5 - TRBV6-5 CASSLTAGLKTQYF TGTGCCAGCAGTCTCACTGCAGGGTTAAAGACCCAGTACTTC
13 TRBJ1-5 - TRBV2 CASSERVQQPQHF TGTGCCAGCAGTGAGAGGGTTCAGCAGCCCCAGCATTTT
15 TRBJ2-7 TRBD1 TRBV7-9 CASSLAGTGVNEQYF TGTGCCAGCAGCTTAGCTGGGACAGGTGTGAACGAGCAGTACTTC
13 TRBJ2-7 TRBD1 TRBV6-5 CASTRQGADEQYF TGTGCCAGCACCCGACAGGGGGCTGACGAGCAGTACTTC
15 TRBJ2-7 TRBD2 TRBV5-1 CASSLNHGRDYEQYF TGCGCCAGCAGCTTGAATCACGGGAGGGACTACGAGCAGTACTTC
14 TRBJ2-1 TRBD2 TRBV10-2 CASRTSGPYNEQFF TGCGCCAGCAGAACTAGCGGCCCCTACAATGAGCAGTTCTTC
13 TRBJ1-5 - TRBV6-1 CASRWRANQPQHF TGTGCCAGCAGATGGAGGGCGAATCAGCCCCAGCATTTT
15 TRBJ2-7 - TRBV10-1 CASSLIRQAGDEQYF TGCGCCAGCAGTCTAATAAGACAGGCCGGTGACGAGCAGTACTTC